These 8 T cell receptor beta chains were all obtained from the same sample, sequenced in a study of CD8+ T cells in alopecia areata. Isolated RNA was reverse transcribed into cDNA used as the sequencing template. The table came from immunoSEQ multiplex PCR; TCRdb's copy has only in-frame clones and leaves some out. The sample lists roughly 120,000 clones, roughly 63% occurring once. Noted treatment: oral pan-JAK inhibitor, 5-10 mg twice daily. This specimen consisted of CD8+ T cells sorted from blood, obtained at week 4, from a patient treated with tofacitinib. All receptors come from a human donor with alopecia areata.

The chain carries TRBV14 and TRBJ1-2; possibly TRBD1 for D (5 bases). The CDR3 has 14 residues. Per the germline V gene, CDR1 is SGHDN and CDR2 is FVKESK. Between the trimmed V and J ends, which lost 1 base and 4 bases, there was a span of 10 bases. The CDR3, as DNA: TGTGCCAGCAGCCAAGTCCAAGGGACCTATGGCTACACCTTC. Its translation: CASSQVQGTYGYTF. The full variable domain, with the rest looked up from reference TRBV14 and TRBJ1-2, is EAGVTQFPSHSVIEKGQTVTLRCDPISGHDNLYWYRRVMGKEIKFLLHFVKESKQDESGMPNNRFLAERTGGTYSTLKVQPAELEDSGVYFCASSQVQGTYGYTFGSGTRLTVV.

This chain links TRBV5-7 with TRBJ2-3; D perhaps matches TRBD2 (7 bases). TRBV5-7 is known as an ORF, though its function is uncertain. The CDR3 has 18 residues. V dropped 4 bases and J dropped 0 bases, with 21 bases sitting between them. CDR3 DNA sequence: TGTGCCAGCAGCGTTGGGGGGCGGGGGCCCTTGAGCACAGATACGCAGTATTTT. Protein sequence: CASSVGGRGPLSTDTQYF.

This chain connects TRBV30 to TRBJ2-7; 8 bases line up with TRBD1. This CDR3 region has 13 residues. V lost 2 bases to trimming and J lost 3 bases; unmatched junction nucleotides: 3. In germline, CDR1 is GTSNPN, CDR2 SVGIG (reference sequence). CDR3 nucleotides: TGTGCCTGGAGTCAACAGGGGGGCTACGAGCAGTACTTC. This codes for CAWSQQGGYEQYF.

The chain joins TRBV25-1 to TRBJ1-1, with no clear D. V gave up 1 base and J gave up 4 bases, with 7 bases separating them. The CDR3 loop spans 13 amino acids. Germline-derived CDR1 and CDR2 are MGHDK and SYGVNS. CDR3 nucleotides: TGTGCCAGCAGTGAATCGCGGGGCACTGAAGCTTTCTTT. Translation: CASSESRGTEAFF.

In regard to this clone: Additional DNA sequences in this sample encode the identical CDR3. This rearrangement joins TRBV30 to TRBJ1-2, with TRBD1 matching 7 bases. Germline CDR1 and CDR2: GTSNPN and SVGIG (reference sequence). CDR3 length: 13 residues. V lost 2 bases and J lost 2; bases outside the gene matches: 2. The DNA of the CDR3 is TGTGCCTGGAGTCCGACAGGGAACTATGGCTACACCTTC. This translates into CAWSPTGNYGYTF.

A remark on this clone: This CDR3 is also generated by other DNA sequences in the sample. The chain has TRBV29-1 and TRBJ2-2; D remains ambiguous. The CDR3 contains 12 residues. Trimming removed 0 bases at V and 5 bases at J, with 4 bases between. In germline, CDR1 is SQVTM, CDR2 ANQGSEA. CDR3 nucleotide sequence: TGCAGCGTTGAAGAGGGGACCGGGGAGCTGTTTTTT. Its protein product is CSVEEGTGELFF.

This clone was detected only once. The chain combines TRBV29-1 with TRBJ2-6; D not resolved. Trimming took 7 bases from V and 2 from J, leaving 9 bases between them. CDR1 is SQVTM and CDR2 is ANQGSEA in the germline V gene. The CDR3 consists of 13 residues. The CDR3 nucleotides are TGCAGCGCGGTCCACCCTGGGGCCAACGTCCTGACTTTC. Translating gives CSAVHPGANVLTF.

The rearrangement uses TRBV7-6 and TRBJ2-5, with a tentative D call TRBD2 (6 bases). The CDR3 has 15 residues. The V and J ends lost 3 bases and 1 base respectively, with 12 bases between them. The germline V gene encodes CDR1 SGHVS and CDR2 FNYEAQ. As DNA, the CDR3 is TGTGCCAGCAGCTTCAGTGGCGGGATCCAAGAGACCCAGTACTTC. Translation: CASSFSGGIQETQYF.